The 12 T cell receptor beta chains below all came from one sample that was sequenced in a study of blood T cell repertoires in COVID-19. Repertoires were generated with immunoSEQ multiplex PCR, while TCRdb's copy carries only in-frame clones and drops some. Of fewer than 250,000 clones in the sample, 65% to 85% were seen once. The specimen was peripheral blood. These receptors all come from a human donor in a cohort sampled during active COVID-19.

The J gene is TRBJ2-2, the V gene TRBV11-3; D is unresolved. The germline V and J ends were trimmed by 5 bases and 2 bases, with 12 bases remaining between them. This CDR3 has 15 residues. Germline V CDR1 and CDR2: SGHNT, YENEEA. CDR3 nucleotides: TGTGCCAGCAGCCCCAGTGAGGCAAACACCGGGGAGCTGTTTTTT. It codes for CASSPSEANTGELFF.

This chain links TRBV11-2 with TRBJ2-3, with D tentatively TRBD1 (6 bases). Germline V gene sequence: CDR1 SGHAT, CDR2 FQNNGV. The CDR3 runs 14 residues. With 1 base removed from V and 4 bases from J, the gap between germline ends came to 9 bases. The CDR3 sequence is CASSLVQGPDTQYF. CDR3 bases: TGTGCCAGCAGCTTAGTACAGGGCCCAGATACGCAGTATTTT.

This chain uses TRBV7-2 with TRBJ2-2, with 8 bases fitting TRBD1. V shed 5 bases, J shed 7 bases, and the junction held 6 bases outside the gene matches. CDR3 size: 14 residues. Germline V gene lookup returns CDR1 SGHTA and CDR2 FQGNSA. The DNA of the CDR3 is TGTGCCAGCAGCCAACGGACAGGGTACGGGGAGCTGTTTTTT. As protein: CASSQRTGYGELFF.

Here the CDR3 reads CAISGGQGANTGELFF. CDR3 nucleotides: TGTGCCATCAGTGGGGGACAGGGGGCGAACACCGGGGAGCTGTTTTTT. The chain is built from TRBV10-3 and TRBJ2-2; TRBD1 aligns across 11 bases. The CDR3 totals 16 residues. Germline assignment: CDR1 ENHRY and CDR2 SYGVKD. The junction had 1 base not matched to a gene; V was cut back by 4 bases and J by 0 bases.

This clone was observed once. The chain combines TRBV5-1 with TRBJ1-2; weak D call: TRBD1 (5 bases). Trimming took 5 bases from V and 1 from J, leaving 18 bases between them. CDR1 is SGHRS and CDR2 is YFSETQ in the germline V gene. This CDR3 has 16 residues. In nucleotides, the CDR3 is TGCGCCAGCAGGTGCTGCACGGGGGACCATAACTATGGCTACACCTTC. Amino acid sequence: CASRCCTGDHNYGYTF.

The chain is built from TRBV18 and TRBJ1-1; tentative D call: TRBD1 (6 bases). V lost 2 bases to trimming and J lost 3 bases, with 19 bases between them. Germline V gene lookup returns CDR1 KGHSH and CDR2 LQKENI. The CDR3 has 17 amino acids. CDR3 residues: CASSPKQGDGRYTEAFF. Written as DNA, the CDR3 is TGTGCCAGCTCACCAAAACAGGGCGATGGTAGGTACACTGAAGCTTTCTTT. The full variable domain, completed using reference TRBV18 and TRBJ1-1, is NAGVMQNPRHLVRRRGQEARLRCSPMKGHSHVYWYRQLPEEGLKFMVYLQKENIIDESGMPKERFSAEFPKEGPSILRIQQVVRGDSAAYFCASSPKQGDGRYTEAFFGQGTRLTVV.

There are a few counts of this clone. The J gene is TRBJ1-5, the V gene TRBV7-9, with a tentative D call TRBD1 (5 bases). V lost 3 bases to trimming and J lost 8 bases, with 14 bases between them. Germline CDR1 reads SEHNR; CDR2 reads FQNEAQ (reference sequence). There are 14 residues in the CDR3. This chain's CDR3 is CASSLGPRYEPQHF. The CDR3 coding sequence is TGTGCCAGCAGCTTGGGGCCCAGGTATGAGCCCCAGCATTTT.

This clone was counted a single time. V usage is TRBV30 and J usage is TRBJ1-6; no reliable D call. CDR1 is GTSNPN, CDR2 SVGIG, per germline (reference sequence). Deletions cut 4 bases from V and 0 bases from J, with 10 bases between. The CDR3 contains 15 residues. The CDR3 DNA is TGTGCCTGGAATCCCATCGGCTCCTATAATTCACCCCTCCACTTT. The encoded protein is CAWNPIGSYNSPLHF.

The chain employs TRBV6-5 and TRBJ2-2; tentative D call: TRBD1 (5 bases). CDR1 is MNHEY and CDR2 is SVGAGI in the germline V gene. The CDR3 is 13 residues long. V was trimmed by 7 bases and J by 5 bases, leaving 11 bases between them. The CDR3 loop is CASNPGPTGELFF. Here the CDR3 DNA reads TGTGCCAGCAACCCAGGGCCAACCGGGGAGCTGTTTTTT.

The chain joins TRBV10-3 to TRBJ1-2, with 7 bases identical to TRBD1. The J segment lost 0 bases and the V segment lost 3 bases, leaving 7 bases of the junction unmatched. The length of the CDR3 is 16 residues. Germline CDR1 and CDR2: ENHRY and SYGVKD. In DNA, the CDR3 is TGTGCCATCAGTGAACAAACAGGGGTCTCTAACTATGGCTACACCTTC. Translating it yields CAISEQTGVSNYGYTF.

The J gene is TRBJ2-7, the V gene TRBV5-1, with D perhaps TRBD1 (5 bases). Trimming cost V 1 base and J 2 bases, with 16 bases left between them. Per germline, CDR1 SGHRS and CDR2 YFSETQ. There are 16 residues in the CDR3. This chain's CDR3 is CASSLSGSTDPYEQYF. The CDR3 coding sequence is TGCGCCAGCAGCTTGTCTGGATCGACAGACCCCTACGAGCAGTACTTC.

The CDR3 spells CASSQDFGTGTYEQYF. CDR3 sequence (DNA): TGTGCCAGCAGCCAAGATTTTGGGACAGGGACCTACGAGCAGTACTTC. The genes are TRBV3-1 (or the pseudogene TRBV3-2) and TRBJ2-7; 9 bases are a match to TRBD1. The germline V gene has CDR1 LGHDT and CDR2 YNNKEL (reference sequence). The length of the CDR3 is 16 residues. J was trimmed by 2 bases and V by 0 bases; bases with no gene match: 5.